These 6 T cell receptor beta chains came from one sample sequenced in a study of blood T cell repertoires in COVID-19. The method was immunoSEQ multiplex PCR; TCRdb's version includes in-frame clones alone and lacks a portion of them. The sample shows around 300,000 clones, around 90% of them seen only once. Sequenced material: peripheral blood. These receptors all come from a man in his fifties or sixties with active or convalescent COVID-19.

V usage is TRBV5-8 and J usage is TRBJ2-5; 7 bases match TRBD1. Per the germline V gene, CDR1 is SGHTS and CDR2 is YDEGEE. CDR3 length: 15 amino acids. V trimming: 5 bases; J trimming: 0 bases; junction bases outside the gene matches: 7. CDR3: CASSSGQAYQETQYF. The CDR3 bases are TGTGCCAGCAGTTCCGGACAGGCGTACCAAGAGACCCAGTACTTC.

V gene TRBV4-1 combines with J gene TRBJ1-5, with TRBD1 as a possible D gene (5 bases). The CDR3 runs to 14 residues. Germline assignment: CDR1 MGHRA and CDR2 YSYEKL. Between the trimmed V and J ends, which lost 4 bases and 8 bases, there was a span of 15 bases. CDR3 region: CASSLQGVAEPQHF. The CDR3 region has the DNA TGCGCCAGCAGCCTGCAGGGTGTCGCGGAGCCCCAGCATTTT.

The gene calls are TRBV7-9 and TRBJ2-5; D possibly corresponds to TRBD1 (6 bases). The CDR3 runs 18 residues. Germline CDR1 reads SEHNR; CDR2 reads FQNEAQ (reference sequence). V lost 5 bases and J lost 2, with 24 bases in between. The CDR3 DNA reads TGTGCCAGCAGCCCATCGGGGACATGGGTCGGAGTGCAAGAGACCCAGTACTTC. Amino acid sequence: CASSPSGTWVGVQETQYF.

The chain combines TRBV5-1 with TRBJ1-4; 9 positions match TRBD1. From germline, CDR1 is SGHRS and CDR2 YFSETQ. CDR3 size: 15 residues. The trim removed 4 bases at V and 6 bases at J, leaving 7 bases unmatched. The CDR3 protein is CASSPGTGRYEKLFF. CDR3 DNA: TGCGCCAGCAGCCCGGGGACAGGGAGGTATGAAAAACTGTTTTTT.

J is TRBJ1-2 and V is TRBV6-1, with D perhaps matching TRBD1 (6 bases). CDR3 size: 17 residues. Deletions cut 4 bases from V and 8 bases from J, with 26 bases between. Germline V CDR1 and CDR2: MNHNS, SASEGT. CDR3 in DNA: TGTGCCAGCAGTGCAGAGACTCCGGGCTATCCAAGGGGGGGCTACACCTTC. This encodes CASSAETPGYPRGGYTF.

The chain links TRBV5-1 to TRBJ2-5, with TRBD2 matching over 12 bases. The CDR3 length is 15 residues. Germline CDR1 SGHRS, CDR2 YFSETQ. V trimming: 3 bases; J trimming: 4 bases; junction bases outside the gene matches: 4. DNA for the CDR3: TGCGCCAGCAGCTGGGCGGGACTAGCGGGAGAGACCCAGTACTTC. It is translated as CASSWAGLAGETQYF.